The 2 T cell receptor beta chains reported below all come from one sample, sequenced in a study of CD8 T cells in Susac syndrome. A quantity of about 0.5 to 1 ug RNA underwent reverse transcription using random hexamers. One entry per CDR3 protein results from TCRdb running MiXCR on the immunoSEQ multiplex PCR reads. Among approximately 120,000 distinct CDR3 sequences listed, over 90% were seen once. The material sequenced was CD8+ T cells from PBMCs. The source of these receptors is a human donor with multiple sclerosis.

The gene calls are TRBV7-7 and TRBJ2-3; D gene ambiguous. This CDR3 region has 13 residues. CDR1 is SSHAT, CDR2 FNYEAQ, per germline (reference sequence). Trimming removed 1 base at V and 2 bases at J, with 4 bases between. The CDR3 is CASSLVITDTQYF. The DNA for the CDR3 is TGTGCCAGCAGCTTAGTCATCACAGATACGCAGTATTTT.

The J gene is TRBJ2-1, the V gene TRBV5-4; D possibly uses TRBD1 or TRBD2 (6 bases each). Germline V CDR1 and CDR2: SGHNT, YYREEE (reference sequence). This CDR3 is built from 15 residues. Trimming removed 4 bases from V and 7 bases from J, with 18 bases in between. The CDR3 DNA reads as TGTGCCAGCAGCCGGGTGGGGGGCTATGGGAATGAGCAGTTCTTC. Protein sequence: CASSRVGGYGNEQFF.